A selection of T cell receptor beta chains follows, all from one sample in a study of T cells after yellow fever vaccination. TCRdb re-analysed the 5' RACE reads in MiXCR, keeping a single row per CDR3 protein. The repertoire holds roughly 310,000 distinct CDR3 sequences, with less than 4.5% as singletons. This sample comprised PBMCs, obtained on the day of the yellow fever booster vaccination. The origin of the receptors is a man younger than 30 who received the YFV17D yellow fever vaccine. Each CDR3 is given with its conserved first and last residue. A D gene is named only where the DNA matches it firmly. Clone sizes are given selectively: once, few, many, or a class where the clone is expanded.

J gene: TRBJ2-7; clone size: few; V gene: TRBV10-3; D gene: .; CDR3 protein: CAIRQGFPNEQYF; CDR3 DNA: TGTGCCATCAGGCAGGGTTTTCCGAACGAGCAGTACTTC
J gene: TRBJ2-7; clone size: many; V gene: TRBV13; D gene: TRBD2; CDR3 protein: CASSTGSGGEYEQYF; CDR3 DNA: TGTGCCAGCAGCACCGGAAGCGGGGGCGAATACGAGCAGTACTTC
J gene: TRBJ1-5; clone size: many; V gene: TRBV5-5; D gene: .; CDR3 protein: CASSIQGGGNQPQHF; CDR3 DNA: TGTGCCAGCAGCATACAGGGCGGGGGCAATCAGCCCCAGCATTTT
J gene: TRBJ2-1; clone size: many; V gene: TRBV4-1; D gene: TRBD2; CDR3 protein: CASSQPRRGASHEQFF; CDR3 DNA: TGCGCCAGCAGCCAACCTCGGCGGGGGGCCTCCCATGAGCAGTTCTTC
J gene: TRBJ1-1; clone size: many; V gene: TRBV5-1; D gene: .; CDR3 protein: CASSADAMGTEAFF; CDR3 DNA: TGCGCCAGCAGCGCAGACGCAATGGGGACTGAAGCTTTCTTT
J gene: TRBJ1-2; clone size: .; V gene: TRBV28; D gene: .; CDR3 protein: CASSLRGNPGRYGYTF; CDR3 DNA: TGTGCCAGCAGTTTACGTGGAAACCCTGGGAGATATGGCTACACCTTC
J gene: TRBJ1-1; clone size: .; V gene: TRBV5-1; D gene: .; CDR3 protein: CASSGVGDTEAFF; CDR3 DNA: TGCGCCAGCAGCGGGGTCGGGGACACTGAAGCTTTCTTT
J gene: TRBJ2-3; clone size: many; V gene: TRBV6-5; D gene: TRBD1; CDR3 protein: CASSSEYRGISDTQYF; CDR3 DNA: TGTGCCAGCAGTTCCGAGTACAGGGGAATTTCAGATACGCAGTATTTT
J gene: TRBJ2-3; clone size: many; V gene: TRBV20-1; D gene: .; CDR3 protein: CSASDRTSFTDTQYF; CDR3 DNA: TGCAGTGCTAGTGATAGGACTTCATTCACAGATACGCAGTATTTT
J gene: TRBJ2-3; clone size: many; V gene: TRBV7-2; D gene: .; CDR3 protein: CASSLTRDTQYF; CDR3 DNA: TGTGCCAGCAGCTTAACCCGAGATACGCAGTATTTT
J gene: TRBJ1-1; clone size: many; V gene: TRBV20-1; D gene: TRBD1; CDR3 protein: CSAPGQENTEAFF; CDR3 DNA: TGCAGTGCACCGGGACAGGAGAACACTGAAGCTTTCTTT
J gene: TRBJ1-1; clone size: many; V gene: TRBV29-1; D gene: .; CDR3 protein: CSVDVRGALEAFF; CDR3 DNA: TGCAGCGTTGATGTACGGGGGGCTCTTGAAGCTTTCTTT
J gene: TRBJ1-3; clone size: many; V gene: TRBV27; D gene: TRBD1; CDR3 protein: CASSPDRVRNTIYF; CDR3 DNA: TGTGCCAGCAGCCCGGACAGGGTGAGAAACACCATATATTTT
J gene: TRBJ1-6; clone size: many; V gene: TRBV12-3/TRBV12-4; D gene: .; CDR3 protein: CASSQRRDPRHSPLHF; CDR3 DNA: TGTGCCAGCAGTCAAAGACGGGACCCTCGTCACTCACCCCTCCACTTT
J gene: TRBJ1-1; clone size: few; V gene: TRBV9; D gene: TRBD1; CDR3 protein: CASSITGGTEAFF; CDR3 DNA: TGTGCCAGCAGTATTACAGGGGGCACTGAAGCTTTCTTT
J gene: TRBJ1-2; clone size: few; V gene: TRBV4-3; D gene: .; CDR3 protein: CASSQEVGRTEMNYGYTF; CDR3 DNA: TGCGCCAGCAGCCAAGAAGTAGGGAGGACAGAGATGAACTATGGCTACACCTTC
J gene: TRBJ1-1; clone size: few; V gene: TRBV29-1; D gene: .; CDR3 protein: CSVEDRAVGGQAFF; CDR3 DNA: TGCAGCGTTGAAGATCGGGCAGTAGGGGGTCAGGCTTTCTTT
J gene: TRBJ1-2; clone size: .; V gene: TRBV29-1; D gene: .; CDR3 protein: CSVSGARLGSLRYGYTF; CDR3 DNA: TGCAGCGTTTCCGGGGCCAGATTGGGCTCTTTGCGTTATGGCTACACCTTC
J gene: TRBJ2-1; clone size: few; V gene: TRBV13; D gene: .; CDR3 protein: CASSQFKGEQFF; CDR3 DNA: TGTGCCAGCAGCCAATTTAAGGGAGAGCAGTTCTTC
J gene: TRBJ2-1; clone size: few; V gene: TRBV7-2; D gene: .; CDR3 protein: CASSLGQESYNEQFF; CDR3 DNA: TGTGCCAGCAGCTTAGGGCAGGAAAGCTACAATGAGCAGTTCTTC
J gene: TRBJ2-3; clone size: .; V gene: TRBV20-1; D gene: .; CDR3 protein: CSAPRPSYTDTQYF; CDR3 DNA: TGCAGTGCCCCAAGACCCAGCTACACAGATACGCAGTATTTT
J gene: TRBJ2-3; clone size: many; V gene: TRBV20-1; D gene: .; CDR3 protein: CSAAPGGTDTQYF; CDR3 DNA: TGCAGTGCCGCCCCAGGAGGCACAGATACGCAGTATTTT
J gene: TRBJ2-3; clone size: many; V gene: TRBV4-2; D gene: .; CDR3 protein: CASSQGGGPTDTQYF; CDR3 DNA: TGTGCCAGCAGCCAAGGCGGGGGCCCTACAGATACGCAGTATTTT
J gene: TRBJ2-5; clone size: few; V gene: TRBV24-1; D gene: TRBD2; CDR3 protein: CATSRAAGQETQYF; CDR3 DNA: TGTGCCACCAGTCGTGCAGCGGGACAAGAGACCCAGTACTTC
J gene: TRBJ1-5; clone size: few; V gene: TRBV4-1; D gene: .; CDR3 protein: CASSQDSRGTANQPQHF; CDR3 DNA: TGCGCCAGCAGCCAAGATTCTAGGGGGACCGCCAATCAGCCCCAGCATTTT
J gene: TRBJ2-5; clone size: many; V gene: TRBV7-2; D gene: .; CDR3 protein: CASSLSAGPQETQYF; CDR3 DNA: TGTGCCAGCAGCTTAAGTGCGGGGCCCCAAGAGACCCAGTACTTC
J gene: TRBJ2-3; clone size: many; V gene: TRBV7-8; D gene: .; CDR3 protein: CASSLAWGKTDTQYF; CDR3 DNA: TGTGCCAGCAGCTTAGCCTGGGGGAAGACAGATACGCAGTATTTT
J gene: TRBJ2-3; clone size: many; V gene: TRBV6-2/TRBV6-3; D gene: .; CDR3 protein: CASSTGHPDTQYF; CDR3 DNA: TGTGCCAGCAGTACGGGACACCCAGATACGCAGTATTTT
J gene: TRBJ2-2; clone size: few; V gene: TRBV12-3/TRBV12-4; D gene: .; CDR3 protein: CASSLSVVRELFF; CDR3 DNA: TGTGCCAGCAGTCTATCAGTAGTCCGGGAGCTGTTTTTT
J gene: TRBJ1-2; clone size: .; V gene: TRBV20-1; D gene: TRBD1; CDR3 protein: CSATTGTYGYTF; CDR3 DNA: TGCAGTGCGACGACAGGGACCTATGGCTACACCTTC
J gene: TRBJ1-2; clone size: few; V gene: TRBV10-3; D gene: .; CDR3 protein: CAISESQGTAYGYTF; CDR3 DNA: TGTGCCATCAGTGAGTCGCAGGGGACGGCTTATGGCTACACCTTC
J gene: TRBJ2-7; clone size: .; V gene: TRBV10-2; D gene: TRBD1; CDR3 protein: CASSEDRVVYEQYF; CDR3 DNA: TGCGCCAGCAGTGAAGACAGGGTGGTCTACGAGCAGTACTTC
J gene: TRBJ2-7; clone size: many; V gene: TRBV4-1; D gene: .; CDR3 protein: CASSQDKGGLPYEQYF; CDR3 DNA: TGCGCCAGCAGCCAAGATAAAGGGGGGCTCCCCTACGAGCAGTACTTC
J gene: TRBJ1-2; clone size: few; V gene: TRBV5-1; D gene: .; CDR3 protein: CASSLAGPRMSGYTF; CDR3 DNA: TGCGCCAGCAGCTTGGCAGGGCCGAGGATGAGTGGCTACACCTTC
J gene: TRBJ1-5; clone size: few; V gene: TRBV5-4; D gene: TRBD1; CDR3 protein: CASSLADRGLPGNQPQHF; CDR3 DNA: TGTGCCAGCAGCTTGGCGGACAGGGGCCTGCCCGGCAATCAGCCCCAGCATTTT